The TCR beta chain described here comes from a study of cytomegalovirus exposure and HLA in healthy donors (dated by TCRdb to 2016 to 2017). For the wider study: An earlier analysis of under 600 of the donors reported approximately 290 Gb of sequence data and more than 90 million unique TCR beta sequences from 150 million to 200 million T cells. Because of strong linkage in the cohort, four to six DR-DQ haplotypes were treated as single units for association and clustering. To study patterns of TCR occurrence, a later analysis re-analyzed previously published TCR beta repertoires from just over 650 donors and added high-resolution HLA genotyping. High-throughput TCR immunosequencing, statistical association of individual TCRs with disease status, and machine learning were combined to predict cytomegalovirus infection status. Among under 450 genotyped donors of the cohort, an average of 235,054 unique TCR beta nucleotide sequences were sequenced per donor, roughly 18% of them non-productive. HLA typing covered class I and class II loci at four-digit resolution. A later genetic analysis used genome-wide SNP genotypes for about 65% of the 666 donors, treating that subset as a discovery cohort. Using immunosequencing, the study profiled T cell repertoires from roughly 650 subjects and related those repertoires to cytomegalovirus serostatus. To decide whether each TCR beta V gene segment behaved as functional or pseudogenic, an earlier analysis of nearly 600 of the donors relied on high-throughput TCR beta sequencing. Of the roughly 400 genotyped donors, roughly 85% fell in the genetic ancestry cluster associated with self-reported Caucasian donors. An early release that covered roughly 600 HLA-typed donors contained 300 to 350 gigabases of sequencing data and tens of millions of unique TCR sequences. A separate validation cohort of roughly 120 different subjects was used in addition to the roughly 700-subject first cohort. Donor age, sex, ethnicity and CMV serostatus were compiled together with the repertoire data. All discovery cohort repertoires had been generated on a single sequencing platform. Rather than drawing on any new phenotypic data, the later analysis identified candidate immune exposures from TCR beta sequences and the way those sequences occurred across donors. The number of donors typed differed by locus, with roughly 620-630 for A, B, C, DRB1 and DQB1, roughly 550 for DQA1, about 610 for DPA1, and around 460 for DPB1. The aim of the study was to test whether cataloging public T cell receptors could identify signatures of past pathogen exposure.

At the junction V is shortened by 5 bases and J by 1 base; bases outside the gene matches: 2. From a lookup of the germline V gene, CDR1 and CDR2 are SGHTA and FQGNSA. Reading from cysteine to phenylalanine, the CDR3 counts 14 amino acids. Kept here is only the CDR3 DNA, which spans 42 bases and is read in frame from base 1. Libraries were constructed by the immunoSEQ multiplex PCR assay. The multiplex PCR relied on a mix of 60 forward primers for TCR Vbeta segments and 13 reverse primers for TCR Jbeta segments. Amplification of the CDR3 region of rearranged TCR beta genes was performed with a multiplex PCR assay on genomic DNA. The Illumina HiSeq System was used to sequence the amplified TCR beta libraries as 87-base-pair reads. From the authors' description of their analysis: A later analysis tallied around 87 million unique TCR beta chains across the 700 or so repertoires, and approximately 9.9 million of those chains were shared by two or more donors. To remove PCR and sequencing errors, raw reads were error-corrected and collapsed into unique sequences using a nearest-neighbor algorithm that merged closely related sequences. V, D and J gene segments were assigned by aligning CDR3 sequences to IMGT reference sequences. For a sequence to be retained, a match of at least six nucleotides to both a V gene segment and a J gene segment was required. Rearrangements were called productive when the CDR3 lacked stop codons and stayed in frame with V and J; all others were non-productive. CDR3 was defined by IMGT convention, running from the second conserved V-encoded cysteine to the conserved J-encoded phenylalanine. In an earlier analysis of just under 600 of the donors, sequences lacking an unambiguous match to a single V gene segment were excluded. An earlier analysis of a few hundred of the donors classified V segments as functional when productive rearrangements were above 56.7% and as segregating when the standard deviation between donors was above 5%. A statistical classification framework was built for diagnosing cytomegalovirus status from the catalog of TCR beta chain sequences. In a later analysis, TCR nucleotide sequences were compared against IMGT/GENE-DB human TR gene sequences so that V and J genes could be assigned. In a later analysis, CDR3 sequences and most-parsimonious VDJ recombination scenarios were assigned using the TCRdist pipeline. A later analysis defined each TCR beta chain by its CDR3 amino acid sequence plus V-gene family, and excluded reads lacking a unique V-gene family. As a way to deal with suspected cross-contamination and a sequencing artifact, a later analysis dropped 450 to 600 nucleotide sequences that were highly shared and had low generation probability. For each public chain, a later analysis derived a clonal expansion index from normalized ranks of inferred template counts within each repertoire. Generation probabilities in a later analysis came from a VDJ recombination model fitted to out-of-frame rearrangements, and those results were checked against IGoR. In a later analysis, hypergeometric tests were used to score TCR-TCR, TCR-HLA and TCR-CMV co-occurrence, with a repertoire-size bias correction applied to TCR pairs. False discovery rates were estimated in a later analysis by permuting HLA or CMV assignments 20 times. A later analysis grouped co-occurring TCRs with DBSCAN, adding TCRdist sequence similarity when clustering within HLA-allele-positive subsets. For co-occurrence clustering, repertoires with fewer than 30,000 or more than 120,000 public chains were excluded, along with roughly 5 repertoires with anomalous nucleotide sharing. As stored in TCRdb, this immuneACCESS dataset retains in-frame rearrangements with V and J assigned. A fraction of the clones does not appear; measured against another copy, unresolved V genes explain less than half of the discrepancy, and the remainder lacks a known reason. Clone size and V and J calls were adopted from that table, with D and trimming inferred from the DNA. The sample table contains some 130,000 clones; only one count was recorded for roughly four fifths of them. The ten largest clones take up around 1.8% of the sample.

The paper's findings and limits, for the study overall: Because some donors lacked HLA typing at each locus, the association tests relied only on the typed subset. Assigning TCR associations to individual alleles was difficult when HLA alleles, especially DR and DQ, strongly co-occurred. The earlier analysis of approximately 560 of the donors excluded 15 to 20 rarely observed V segments, including chromosome 9 orphons, because counts were too low. CMV serostatus was the only immune exposure information available for the cohort. In both the original and validation cohorts, the classifier was reported to diagnose cytomegalovirus status with high specificity and sensitivity. A later analysis reported that several top co-occurrence clusters appeared linked to parvovirus B19, influenza, CMV and Epstein-Barr virus. In vitro tests confirmed that three of the cytomegalovirus-associated TCR beta chains recognize cytomegalovirus antigens. V-gene and J-gene trimming of TCR beta chains was associated with a missense DCLRE1C variant in a later genetic analysis, and the association was replicated in an independent cohort. In the study, about 150 TCR beta chains were listed as associated with cytomegalovirus. It was suggested by the authors that the approach could potentially be generalized to other disease states and immunological phenotypes. Because the 87-base-pair reads could not distinguish some IMGT-functional V segments, including TRBV6-2 and TRBV6-3, those segments were excluded. Compared with the roughly 720-donor mean, donors in an Asian-associated ancestry cluster had fewer N-insertions in productive TCRs, according to a later genetic analysis. Correlated functional status among segregating V segments might be attributable to linkage disequilibrium, but an unknown experimental factor could not be ruled out. In a later analysis, TCR association rates were found to vary across HLA loci, with the most associated TCRs seen for DRB1 alleles and the fewest for HLA-C alleles. In an earlier analysis of roughly 560 of the donors, most TCR beta V segments were observed in productive rearrangements about 87% or about 30% of the time, broadly matching IMGT annotations. In this cohort, only TCR beta chains were sequenced, and detectable features were limited by the absence of alpha or paired-chain data. In a later analysis, most CMV-associated TCR beta chains were found to appear HLA-restricted, with HLA associations seemingly driven largely by CMV exposure. In a later analysis, around 15,000 TCR beta sequences were associated with specific HLA alleles at a false discovery rate of 0.05. The sequencing pipeline was judged likely to have produced a cluster of highly shared sequence variants as a technical artifact. In a later analysis, HLA-associated TCR beta chains showed more clonal expansion and lower generation probabilities than non-associated chains that were equally common. The presence/absence analyses assumed that sequencing depth was roughly uniform across donors, and that assumption may not be true. A further reported finding was that TCR beta sequences accurately predicted the HLA-A and HLA-B alleles for most subjects in the first cohort. Across donors, most TCR sequences were observed very rarely, whereas some public TCRs were present in many individuals.

Notes on this clone: What antigen it recognizes has not been identified. Base qualities are not provided; no much larger clone lies one nucleotide away.

The cohort comprised more than 550 healthy bone marrow donors. At the time of sampling, every cohort member was nominally healthy, though immune exposures that went unrecorded were likely present. The donor was CMV seronegative and belonged to the group of 352 seronegative cohort members. A peripheral blood sample was collected from each donor, and TCR beta sequencing was performed on peripheral blood mononuclear cells. Genomic DNA was extracted from the blood cell samples with the Qiagen DNeasy Blood Extraction Kit. Specimen: PBMCs. The rearranged segments are TRBV7-2 and TRBJ1-1, and 9 junctional nucleotides match TRBD1. This clonotype was sampled from a woman aged 45-65 years in good health and CMV-seronegative. This receptor carries the CDR3 CASSQGQGNTEAFF. At the DNA level, the sequence is TGTGCCAGCAGCCAGGGACAGGGGAACACTGAAGCTTTCTTT. Joined to the reference TRBV7-2 and TRBJ1-1 proteins, this CDR3 gives the full variable domain: GAGVSQSPSNKVTEKGKDVELRCDPISGHTALYWYRQSLGQGLEFLIYFQGNSAPDKSGLPSDRFSAERTGGSVSTLTIQRTQQEDSAVYLCASSQGQGNTEAFFGQGTRLTVV.